This T cell receptor (beta chain) was observed in a study of shared clonotypes between healthy human individuals. Germline CDR1 is SGHRS and CDR2 is YFSETQ. This CDR3 is built from 13 residues. Trimming took 4 bases from V and 5 from J, leaving 10 bases between them. Produced via immunoSEQ multiplex PCR; TCRdb's table is partial and in-frame only. The sample holds more than 2 million clones; 85% to 95% are singletons and the top ten take roughly 0.13%. This clone has only one observation. The rearrangement joins TRBV5-1 to TRBJ1-5, with D possibly matching TRBD1 (5 bases). This TCR came from a man aged 18 to 30 in good health. Sequencing used naive CD4+ T cells sorted from blood. Subset specified: CD45RA+ positively selected. CDR3 nucleotides: TGCGCCAGCAGCCCCCTGGGGGATCAGCCCCAGCATTTT. Its protein product is CASSPLGDQPQHF.